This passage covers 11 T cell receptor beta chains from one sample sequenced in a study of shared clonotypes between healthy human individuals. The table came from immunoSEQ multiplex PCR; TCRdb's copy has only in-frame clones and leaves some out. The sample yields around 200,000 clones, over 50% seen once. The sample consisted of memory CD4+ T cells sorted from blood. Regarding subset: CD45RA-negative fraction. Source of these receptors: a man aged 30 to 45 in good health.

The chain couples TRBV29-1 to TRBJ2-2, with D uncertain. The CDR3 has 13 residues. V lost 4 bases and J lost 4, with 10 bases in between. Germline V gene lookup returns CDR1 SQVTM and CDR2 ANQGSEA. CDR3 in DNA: TGCAGCGTTGCTGGACCGGCCACCGGGGAGCTGTTTTTT. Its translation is CSVAGPATGELFF.

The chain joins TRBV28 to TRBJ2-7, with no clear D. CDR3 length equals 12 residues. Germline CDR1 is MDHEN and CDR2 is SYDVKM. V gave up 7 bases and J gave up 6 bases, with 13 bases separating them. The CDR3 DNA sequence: TGTGCCAGCATAGGATCCTTGGTCGAGCAGTACTTC. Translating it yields CASIGSLVEQYF.

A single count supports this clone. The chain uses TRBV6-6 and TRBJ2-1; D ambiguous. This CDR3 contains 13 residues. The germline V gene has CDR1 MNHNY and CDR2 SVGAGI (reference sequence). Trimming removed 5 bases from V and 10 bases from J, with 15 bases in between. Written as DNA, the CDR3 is TGTGCCAGCAGTGCTCCGGGCCCTGGGGAGCAGTTCTTC. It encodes CASSAPGPGEQFF.

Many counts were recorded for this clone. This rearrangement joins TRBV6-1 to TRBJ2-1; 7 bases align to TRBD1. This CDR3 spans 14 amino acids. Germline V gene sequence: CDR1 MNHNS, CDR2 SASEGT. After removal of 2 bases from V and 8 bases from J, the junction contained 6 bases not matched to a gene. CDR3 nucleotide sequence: TGTGCCAGCAGTGAATCGGACAGGTTTCATGAGCAGTTCTTC. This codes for CASSESDRFHEQFF.

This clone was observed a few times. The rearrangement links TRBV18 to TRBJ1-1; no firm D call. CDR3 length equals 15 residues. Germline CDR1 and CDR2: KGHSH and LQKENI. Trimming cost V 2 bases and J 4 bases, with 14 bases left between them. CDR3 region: CASSPDPLVGTEAFF. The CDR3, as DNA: TGTGCCAGCTCACCAGACCCACTCGTGGGCACTGAAGCTTTCTTT.

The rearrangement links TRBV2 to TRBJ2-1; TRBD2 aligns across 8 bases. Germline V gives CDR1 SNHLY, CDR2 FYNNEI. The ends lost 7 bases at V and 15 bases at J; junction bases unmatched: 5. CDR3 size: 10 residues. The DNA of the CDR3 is TGTGCCAGCATGGGGACTAGTTGGTTCTTC. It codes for CASMGTSWFF.

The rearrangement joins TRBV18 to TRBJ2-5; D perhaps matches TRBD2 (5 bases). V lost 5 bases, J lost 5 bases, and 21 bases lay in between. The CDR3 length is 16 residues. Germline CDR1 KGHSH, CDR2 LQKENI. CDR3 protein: CASSSSQVGVYETQYF. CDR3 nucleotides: TGTGCCAGCTCATCATCCCAGGTGGGAGTGTATGAGACCCAGTACTTC.

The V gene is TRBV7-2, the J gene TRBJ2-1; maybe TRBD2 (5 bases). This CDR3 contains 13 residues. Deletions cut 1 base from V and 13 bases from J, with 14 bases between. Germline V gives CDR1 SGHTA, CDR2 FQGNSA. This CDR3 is CASSLVATGNQFF. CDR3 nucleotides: TGTGCCAGCAGCTTAGTAGCGACGGGAAACCAGTTCTTC.

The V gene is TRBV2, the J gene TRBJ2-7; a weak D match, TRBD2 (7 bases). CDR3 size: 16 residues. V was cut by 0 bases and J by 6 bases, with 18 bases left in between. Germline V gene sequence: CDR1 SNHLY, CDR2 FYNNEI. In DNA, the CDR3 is TGTGCCAGCAGTGAAGCGCGGTCTAACAGGGAGGGCGAGCAGTACTTC. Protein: CASSEARSNREGEQYF. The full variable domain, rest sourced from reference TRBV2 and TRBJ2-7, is EPEVTQTPSHQVTQMGQEVILRCVPISNHLYFYWYRQILGQKVEFLVSFYNNEISEKSEIFDDQFSVERPDGSNFTLKIRSTKLEDSAMYFCASSEARSNREGEQYFGPGTRLTVT.

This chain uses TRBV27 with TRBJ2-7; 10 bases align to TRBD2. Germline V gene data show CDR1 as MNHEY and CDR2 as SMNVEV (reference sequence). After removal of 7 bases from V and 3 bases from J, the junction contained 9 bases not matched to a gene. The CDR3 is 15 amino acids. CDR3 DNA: TGTGCCAGCACCCGAGGGGGGACTAGCGTCTACGAGCAGTACTTC. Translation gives CASTRGGTSVYEQYF.

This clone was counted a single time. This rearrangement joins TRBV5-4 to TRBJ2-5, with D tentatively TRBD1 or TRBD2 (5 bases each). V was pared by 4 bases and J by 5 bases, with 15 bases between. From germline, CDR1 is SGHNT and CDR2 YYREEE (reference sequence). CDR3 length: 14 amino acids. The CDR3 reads CASSHRRDGETQYF. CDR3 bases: TGTGCCAGCAGCCACCGCAGGGACGGGGAGACCCAGTACTTC. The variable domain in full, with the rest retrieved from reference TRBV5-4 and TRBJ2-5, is ETGVTQSPTHLIKTRGQQVTLRCSSQSGHNTVSWYQQALGQGPQFIFQYYREEENGRGNFPPRFSGLQFPNYSSELNVNALELDDSALYLCASSHRRDGETQYFGPGTRLLVL.